Given below is one T cell receptor beta chain in context. Its cognate antigen has yet to be identified. Per-base qualities were not stored, and no clone one base away is much larger. The immunoSEQ Assay, a bias-controlled multiplex PCR, was used to amplify TCRbeta CDR3 regions from genomic DNA. The study's processing was this. The number of nucleated cells in each sample was estimated by amplification of reference gene primers within the assay. To quantify the absolute abundance of each unique TCRbeta CDR3 rearrangement, sequence reads were collapsed and filtered. For each sample, productive Simpson clonality was calculated as the square root of Simpson's diversity index across productive rearrangements. Here the immuneACCESS table is served through TCRdb, limited to in-frame sequences with V and J called. Missing clones are a known gap in these copies; in checked studies unresolved V genes cover under half, and the rest lacks a known reason. The DNA was the basis for D and trimming; V, J and clone size are from that table. A total of 400,000 to 500,000 clones appear in this sample, roughly 90% of them only once. Together, the top ten hold approximately 2% of the sample.

This sample is part of a study of blood T cell repertoires in COVID-19 (TCRdb year 2020). About the investigation overall: Samples covering the acute and convalescent phases of COVID-19 were provided by collaborators in the United States, Italy and Spain. The material from the prospective study consisted of cDNA or gDNA derived from T cells, B-cell-depleted T cells, or PBMCs. Samples were obtained from the ongoing ImmuneRACE study (first 160 participants) and from over a thousand subjects provided by 6 global collaborators. The repertoires were released in a freely available public database meant as a resource for research on the immune response to SARS-CoV-2. The sample metadata nearly always contained a de-identified subject ID, COVID-19 status, age in years and sex. Subjects who had been exposed to COVID-19, were actively infected with it, or had recovered from it provided the deeply sampled blood TCRbeta repertoires that made up the dataset. HLA class I and class II types, where available, came from metadata supplied by the sample provider rather than from assay-based typing.

Enrolling through a virtual design, the prospective study's participants ranged in age from roughly 18 to 100 years and lived across about two dozen United States geographic areas. To assign participants to cohorts, the prospective study relied on clinical history that participants themselves reported in a screening survey and a study questionnaire. For ImmuneRACE Cohort 3, a participant was defined as recovered based on two consecutive negative NP/OP PCR tests, clearance by a healthcare professional, or resolution of symptoms. In the prospective study, whole blood, serum and a nasopharyngeal or oropharyngeal swab were collected from each participant by mobile phlebotomists. Prospective study participants could optionally give additional blood draws and questionnaires over an approximately two-month period. Blood samples from the prospective study were shipped frozen or at room temperature prior to DNA extraction.

Germline trimming: 3 bases from V, 1 base from J; junction bases outside gene matches: 0. From the germline V gene, CDR1 is LGHNA and CDR2 is YNFKEQ. The CDR3, cysteine through phenylalanine, is 14 amino acids long. Only the CDR3 DNA stays, 42 bases, in frame from base 1. On the study overall, not on this receptor specifically: How much clinical and demographic metadata was included differed by source and by participant, and the metadata was provided uncurated.

The rearrangement combines TRBV4-2 with TRBJ2-1; TRBD2 agrees with 7 junctional bases. Specimen: PBMCs or T cells enriched from blood (not recorded which). The origin of this receptor is a woman aged 40 to 50 who had recovered from COVID-19. The DNA sequence follows: TGTGCCAGCAGCCAGCGGGGGTCCTACAATGAGCAGTTCTTC. This encodes CASSQRGSYNEQFF.